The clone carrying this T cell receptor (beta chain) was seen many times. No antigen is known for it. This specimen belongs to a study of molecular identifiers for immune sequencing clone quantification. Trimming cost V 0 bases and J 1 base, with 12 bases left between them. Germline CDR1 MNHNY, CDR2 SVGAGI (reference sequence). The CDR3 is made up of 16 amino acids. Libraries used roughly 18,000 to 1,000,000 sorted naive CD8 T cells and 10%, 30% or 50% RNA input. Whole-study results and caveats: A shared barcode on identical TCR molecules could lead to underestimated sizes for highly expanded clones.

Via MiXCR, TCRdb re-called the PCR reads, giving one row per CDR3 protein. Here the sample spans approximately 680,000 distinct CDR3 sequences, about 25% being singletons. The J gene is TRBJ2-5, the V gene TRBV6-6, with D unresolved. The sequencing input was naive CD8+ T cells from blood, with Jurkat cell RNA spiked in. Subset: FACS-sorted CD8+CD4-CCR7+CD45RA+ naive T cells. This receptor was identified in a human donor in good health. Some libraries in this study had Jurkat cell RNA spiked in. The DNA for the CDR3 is TGTGCCAGCAGTTACTCGACCGAGCAGTCCCAAGAGACCCAGTACTTC. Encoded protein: CASSYSTEQSQETQYF.